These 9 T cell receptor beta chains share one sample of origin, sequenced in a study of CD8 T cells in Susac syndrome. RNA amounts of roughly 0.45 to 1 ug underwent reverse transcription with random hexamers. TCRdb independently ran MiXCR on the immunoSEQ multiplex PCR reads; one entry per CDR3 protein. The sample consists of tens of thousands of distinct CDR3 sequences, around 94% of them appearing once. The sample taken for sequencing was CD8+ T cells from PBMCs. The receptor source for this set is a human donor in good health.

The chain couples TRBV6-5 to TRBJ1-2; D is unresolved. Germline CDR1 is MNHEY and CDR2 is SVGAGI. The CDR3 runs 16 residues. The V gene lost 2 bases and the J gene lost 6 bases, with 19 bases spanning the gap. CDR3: CASSYRASWGGNGYTF. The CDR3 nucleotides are TGTGCCAGCAGTTACCGAGCTTCTTGGGGAGGGAATGGCTACACCTTC.

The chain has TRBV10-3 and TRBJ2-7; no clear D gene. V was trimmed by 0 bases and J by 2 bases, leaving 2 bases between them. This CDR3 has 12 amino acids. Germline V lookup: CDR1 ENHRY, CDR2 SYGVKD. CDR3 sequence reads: CAISESAYEQYF. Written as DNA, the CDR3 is TGTGCCATCAGTGAGTCAGCCTACGAGCAGTACTTC.

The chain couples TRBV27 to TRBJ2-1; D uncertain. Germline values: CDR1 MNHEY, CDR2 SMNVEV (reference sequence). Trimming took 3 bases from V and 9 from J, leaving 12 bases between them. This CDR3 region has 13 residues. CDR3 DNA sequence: TGTGCCAGCAGTTTTAGTAGAAGTCCTGAGCAGTTCTTC. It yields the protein CASSFSRSPEQFF.

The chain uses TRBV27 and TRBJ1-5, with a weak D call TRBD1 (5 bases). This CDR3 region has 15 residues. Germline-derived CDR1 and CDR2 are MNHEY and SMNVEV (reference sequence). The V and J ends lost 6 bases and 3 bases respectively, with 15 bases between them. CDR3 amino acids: CASRSLDSHNQPQHF. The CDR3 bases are TGTGCCAGCAGATCACTAGACAGCCACAATCAGCCCCAGCATTTT.

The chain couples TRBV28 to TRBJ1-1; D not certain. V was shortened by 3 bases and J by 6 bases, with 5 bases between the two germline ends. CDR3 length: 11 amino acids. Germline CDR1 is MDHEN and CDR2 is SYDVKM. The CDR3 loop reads CASSFGSEAFF. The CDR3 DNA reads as TGTGCCAGCAGTTTCGGATCTGAAGCTTTCTTT.

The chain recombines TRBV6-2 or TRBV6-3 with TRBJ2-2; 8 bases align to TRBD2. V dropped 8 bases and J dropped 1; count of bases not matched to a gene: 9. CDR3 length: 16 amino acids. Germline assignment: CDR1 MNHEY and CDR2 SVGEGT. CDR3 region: CASLPAGGENTGELFF. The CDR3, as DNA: TGTGCCAGCCTTCCCGCCGGGGGGGAGAACACCGGGGAGCTGTTTTTT.

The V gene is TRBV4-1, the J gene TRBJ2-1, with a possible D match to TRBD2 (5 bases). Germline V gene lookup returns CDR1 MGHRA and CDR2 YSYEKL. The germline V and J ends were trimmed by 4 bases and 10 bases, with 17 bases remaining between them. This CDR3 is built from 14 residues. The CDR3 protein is CASSPPVGRGEQFF. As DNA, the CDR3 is TGCGCCAGCAGCCCGCCCGTAGGGAGAGGGGAGCAGTTCTTC.

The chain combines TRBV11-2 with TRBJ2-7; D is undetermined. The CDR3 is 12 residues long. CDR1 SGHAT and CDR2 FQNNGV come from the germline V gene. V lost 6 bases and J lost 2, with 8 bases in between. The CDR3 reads CASRSGPYEQYV. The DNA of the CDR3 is TGTGCCAGCAGATCCGGGCCCTACGAGCAGTACGTC.

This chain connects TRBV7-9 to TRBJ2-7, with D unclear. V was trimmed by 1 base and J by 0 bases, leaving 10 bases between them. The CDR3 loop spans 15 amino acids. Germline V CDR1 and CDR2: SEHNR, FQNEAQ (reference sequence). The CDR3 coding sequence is TGTGCCAGCAGCTTAGGTCCCGAAAGCTCCTACGAGCAGTACGTC. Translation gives CASSLGPESSYEQYV.